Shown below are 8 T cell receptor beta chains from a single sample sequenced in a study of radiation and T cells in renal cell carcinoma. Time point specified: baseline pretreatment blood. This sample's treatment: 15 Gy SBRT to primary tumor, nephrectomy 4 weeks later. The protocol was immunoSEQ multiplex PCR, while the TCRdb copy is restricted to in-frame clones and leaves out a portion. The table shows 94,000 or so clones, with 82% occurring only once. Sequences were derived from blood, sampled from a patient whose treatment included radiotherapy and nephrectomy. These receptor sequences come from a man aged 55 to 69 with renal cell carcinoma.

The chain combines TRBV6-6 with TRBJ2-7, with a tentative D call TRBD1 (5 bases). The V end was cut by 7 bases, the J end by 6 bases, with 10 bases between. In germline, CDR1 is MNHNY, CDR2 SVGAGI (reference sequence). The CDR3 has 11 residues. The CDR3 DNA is TGTGCCAGCAAAAAGGGGCCCGAGCAGTACTTC. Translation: CASKKGPEQYF.

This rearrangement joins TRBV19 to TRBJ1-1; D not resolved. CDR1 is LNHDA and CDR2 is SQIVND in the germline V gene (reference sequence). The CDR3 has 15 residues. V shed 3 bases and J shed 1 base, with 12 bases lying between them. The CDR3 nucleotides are TGTGCCAGTAGTATGGGAGGGTTGACGAACACTGAAGCTTTCTTT. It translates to CASSMGGLTNTEAFF.

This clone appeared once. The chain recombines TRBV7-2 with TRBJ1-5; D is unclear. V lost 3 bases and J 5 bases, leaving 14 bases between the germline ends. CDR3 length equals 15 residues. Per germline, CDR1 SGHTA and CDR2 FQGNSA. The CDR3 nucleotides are TGTGCCAGCAGCTTGGACCATGGGGTTTATCAGCCCCAGCATTTT. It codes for CASSLDHGVYQPQHF.

The CDR3 loop reads CASSLGPDNEQFF. CDR3 nucleotides: TGTGCCAGCAGCTTAGGGCCCGACAATGAGCAGTTCTTC. V is TRBV7-2 and J is TRBJ2-1; no firm D call. CDR3 length: 13 amino acids. V was cut by 1 base and J by 5 bases, with 6 bases left in between. Per germline, CDR1 SGHTA and CDR2 FQGNSA. Based on the CDR3 plus reference TRBV7-2 and TRBJ2-1, the full variable domain is GAGVSQSPSNKVTEKGKDVELRCDPISGHTALYWYRQSLGQGLEFLIYFQGNSAPDKSGLPSDRFSAERTGGSVSTLTIQRTQQEDSAVYLCASSLGPDNEQFFGPGTRLTVL.

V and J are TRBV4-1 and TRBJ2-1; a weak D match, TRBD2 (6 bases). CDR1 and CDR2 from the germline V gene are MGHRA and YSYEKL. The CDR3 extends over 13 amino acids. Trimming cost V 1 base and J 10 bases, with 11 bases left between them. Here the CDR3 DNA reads TGCGCCAGCAGCCAAGTCCGGGCGGGGGAGCAGTTCTTC. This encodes CASSQVRAGEQFF.

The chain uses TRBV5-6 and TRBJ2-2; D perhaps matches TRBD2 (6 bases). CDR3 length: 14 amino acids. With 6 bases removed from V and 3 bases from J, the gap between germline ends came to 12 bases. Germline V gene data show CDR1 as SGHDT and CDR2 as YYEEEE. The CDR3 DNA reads TGTGCCAGCACCTGGACGGGGGACACCGGGGAGCTGTTTTTT. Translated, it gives CASTWTGDTGELFF.

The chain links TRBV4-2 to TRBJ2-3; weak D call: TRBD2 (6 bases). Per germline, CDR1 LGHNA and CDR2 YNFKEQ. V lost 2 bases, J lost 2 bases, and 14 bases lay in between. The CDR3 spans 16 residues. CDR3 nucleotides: TGTGCCAGCAGCCAAACCTTCGGAGGGGACACAGATACGCAGTATTTT. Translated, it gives CASSQTFGGDTDTQYF.

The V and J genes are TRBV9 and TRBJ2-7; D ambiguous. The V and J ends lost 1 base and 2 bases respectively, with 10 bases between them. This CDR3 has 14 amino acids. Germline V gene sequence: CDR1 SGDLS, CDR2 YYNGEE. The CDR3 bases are TGTGCCAGCAGCGTAAGGCCTGGGCCCTACGAGCAGTACTTC. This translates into CASSVRPGPYEQYF.